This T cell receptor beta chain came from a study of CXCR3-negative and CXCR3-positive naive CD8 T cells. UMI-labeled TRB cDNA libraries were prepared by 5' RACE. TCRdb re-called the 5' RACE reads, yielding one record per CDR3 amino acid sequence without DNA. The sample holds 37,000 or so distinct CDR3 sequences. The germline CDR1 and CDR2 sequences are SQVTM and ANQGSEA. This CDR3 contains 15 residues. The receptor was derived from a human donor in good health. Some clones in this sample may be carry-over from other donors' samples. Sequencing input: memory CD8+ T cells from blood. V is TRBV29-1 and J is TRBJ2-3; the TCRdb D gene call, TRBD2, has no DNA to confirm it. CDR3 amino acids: CSVLGLAGETDTQYF.